A single sample gave rise to the 14 T cell receptor beta chains below, sequenced in a study of cytomegalovirus exposure and HLA in healthy donors. PCR amplification relied on 60 Vbeta primers (plus 13 Jbeta primers). Profiling relied on immunoSEQ multiplex PCR, and the TCRdb table lists in-frame clones only, not all of them. The table includes some 160,000 clones, roughly 87% detected once. Sequencing input: PBMCs. Receptors originate from a woman between 50 and 59 years old in good health and CMV-seronegative.

The CDR3 DNA follows: TGTGCCAGCTCACCAGACGGGACAGGGACCTACGAGCAGTACTTC. Its translation is CASSPDGTGTYEQYF. This chain connects TRBV18 to TRBJ2-7; 9 nucleotides agree with TRBD1. The V gene's germline CDR1 is KGHSH and CDR2 LQKENI. Trimming cost V 2 bases and J 2 bases; bases outside gene matches: 4. There are 15 residues in the CDR3. The full variable domain, completed using reference TRBV18 and TRBJ2-7, is NAGVMQNPRHLVRRRGQEARLRCSPMKGHSHVYWYRQLPEEGLKFMVYLQKENIIDESGMPKERFSAEFPKEGPSILRIQQVVRGDSAAYFCASSPDGTGTYEQYFGPGTRLTVT.

This sequence joins TRBV27 and TRBJ2-3, with 7 bases fitting TRBD2. The CDR3 length is 15 residues. The V gene's germline CDR1 is MNHEY and CDR2 SMNVEV (reference sequence). Losses at the gene ends were 7 bases for V and 2 bases for J; bases not matched to a gene: 9. The CDR3 coding sequence is TGTGCCAGCATGGGAGGGTCAGCCTTCACAGATACGCAGTATTTT. This sequence encodes CASMGGSAFTDTQYF.

This sequence joins TRBV5-4 and TRBJ2-5, with D uncertain. TRBJ2-7 matches the DNA end more closely, so the J call is doubtful. This CDR3 is 12 amino acids long. The germline V gene encodes CDR1 SGHNT and CDR2 YYREEE (reference sequence). The CDR3: CASSMDVYEQYF. CDR3 DNA sequence: TGTGCCAGCAGCATGGACGTTTACGAGCAGTACTTC.

The rearrangement joins TRBV28 to TRBJ1-2, with D perhaps TRBD1 (6 bases). Trimming cost V 5 bases and J 7 bases, with 20 bases left between them. This CDR3 has 15 amino acids. Germline V gene lookup returns CDR1 MDHEN and CDR2 SYDVKM. The CDR3: CASSLISRGARGYTF. DNA of the CDR3: TGTGCCAGCAGTCTAATCTCCCGGGGGGCGCGTGGCTACACCTTC.

V and J are TRBV28 and TRBJ1-5; D may be TRBD1 (5 bases). Per the germline V gene, CDR1 is MDHEN and CDR2 is SYDVKM. V dropped 5 bases and J dropped 0 bases, with 26 bases sitting between them. CDR3 length: 20 amino acids. CDR3 region: CASSDRPGTAITLSNQPQHF. The CDR3 DNA sequence: TGTGCCAGCAGTGACAGACCGGGTACAGCCATTACGCTTAGCAATCAGCCCCAGCATTTT.

This chain connects TRBV6-1 to TRBJ2-3, with 16 positions matching TRBD2. V gave up 1 base and J gave up 4 bases; unmatched junction bases: 11. CDR3 length: 20 residues. The germline gives CDR1 MNHNS, CDR2 SASEGT. CDR3 region: CASSEGGLAGGAFKSDTQYF. Written as DNA, the CDR3 is TGTGCCAGCAGTGAAGGGGGACTAGCGGGAGGGGCCTTCAAGTCAGATACGCAGTATTTT.

The rearrangement links TRBV19 to TRBJ2-3; 9 bases are shared with TRBD2. CDR1 is LNHDA, CDR2 SQIVND, per germline (reference sequence). The CDR3 loop spans 18 amino acids. The V segment lost 5 bases and the J segment 0 bases; nucleotides outside the gene matches: 12. CDR3 nucleotides: TGTGCCAGTAGTCGGCAAATGGGGAGCGGGGGGAGCACAGATACGCAGTATTTT. Its translation: CASSRQMGSGGSTDTQYF. Together with reference TRBV19 and TRBJ2-3, the CDR3 gives the full variable domain: DGGITQSPKYLFRKEGQNVTLSCEQNLNHDAMYWYRQDPGQGLRLIYYSQIVNDFQKGDIAEGYSVSREKKESFPLTVTSAQKNPTAFYLCASSRQMGSGGSTDTQYFGPGTRLTVL.

This clone appeared a single time. The V and J genes are TRBV5-6 and TRBJ2-3; D unresolved. CDR3 length: 13 amino acids. V lost 7 bases, J lost 1 base, and 10 bases lay in between. Germline CDR1 SGHDT, CDR2 YYEEEE. This CDR3 reads CASSPSGTDTQYF. CDR3 in DNA: TGTGCCAGCTCCCCTTCCGGCACAGATACGCAGTATTTT.

V usage is TRBV5-6 and J usage is TRBJ1-2; tentatively, D is TRBD1 (5 bases). Germline CDR1 is SGHDT and CDR2 is YYEEEE. This CDR3 spans 15 amino acids. V gave up 0 bases and J gave up 3 bases, with 12 bases separating them. This CDR3 is CASSLVAGRDYGYTF. The CDR3 nucleotides read TGTGCCAGCAGCTTGGTTGCAGGGCGAGACTATGGCTACACCTTC. The full variable domain, its missing parts supplied by reference TRBV5-6 and TRBJ1-2, is DAGVTQSPTHLIKTRGQQVTLRCSPKSGHDTVSWYQQALGQGPQFIFQYYEEEERQRGNFPDRFSGHQFPNYSSELNVNALLLGDSALYLCASSLVAGRDYGYTFGSGTRLTVV.

This chain joins TRBV27 and TRBJ2-7; 9 nucleotides agree with TRBD1. The CDR3 spans 14 residues. V was clipped by 4 bases and J by 7 bases; unmatched bases: 8. Looked up from germline, CDR1 is MNHEY and CDR2 is SMNVEV (reference sequence). For the CDR3, the DNA is TGTGCCAGCAGTTCGTTGGACAGGGGATGGGAGCAGTACTTC. It encodes CASSSLDRGWEQYF.

The V call is TRBV18, the J call TRBJ1-5; D gene ambiguous. This CDR3 comprises 15 residues. V shed 2 bases and J shed 0 bases, with 8 bases lying between them. Per germline, CDR1 KGHSH and CDR2 LQKENI. DNA of the CDR3: TGTGCCAGCTCACCATCCCGGGTTAGCAATCAGCCCCAGCATTTT. This translates into CASSPSRVSNQPQHF.

The chain uses TRBV28 and TRBJ1-1; TRBD1 matches 8 bases. V was pared by 8 bases and J by 7 bases, with 12 bases of the junction left unmatched. The CDR3 extends over 14 amino acids. The germline V gene has CDR1 MDHEN and CDR2 SYDVKM. The CDR3 region has the DNA TGTGCCAGCGCAGGGGGCGGGTTGCTAGATGAAGCTTTCTTT. As protein: CASAGGGLLDEAFF.

This clone was recorded once. The genes are TRBV7-9 and TRBJ1-1; 7 bases are a match to TRBD1. V lost 4 bases and J lost 8; bases outside the gene matches: 7. The CDR3 runs to 13 residues. Germline lookup yields CDR1 SEHNR and CDR2 FQNEAQ (reference sequence). CDR3 DNA: TGTGCCAGCAGCTCGAGACAGGGAGAGGAAGCTTTCTTT. Translated, it gives CASSSRQGEEAFF.

The chain joins TRBV6-5 to TRBJ1-2, with TRBD1 matching over 7 bases. Germline CDR1 reads MNHEY; CDR2 reads SVGAGI. V shed 2 bases and J 0 bases; nucleotides not matched to a gene: 0. The CDR3 consists of 14 residues. The CDR3 bases are TGTGCCAGCAGTTACCAGGGGGCTAACTATGGCTACACCTTC. This codes for CASSYQGANYGYTF.